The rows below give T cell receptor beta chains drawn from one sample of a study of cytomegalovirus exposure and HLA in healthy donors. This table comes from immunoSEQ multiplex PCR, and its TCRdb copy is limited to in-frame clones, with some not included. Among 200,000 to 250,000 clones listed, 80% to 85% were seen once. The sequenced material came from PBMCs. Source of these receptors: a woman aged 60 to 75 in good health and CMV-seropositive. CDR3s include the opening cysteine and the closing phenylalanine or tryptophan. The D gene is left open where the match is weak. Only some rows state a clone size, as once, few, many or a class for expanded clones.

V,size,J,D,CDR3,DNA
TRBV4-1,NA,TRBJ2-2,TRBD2,CASSQDGGRRTGELFF,TGCGCCAGCAGCCAAGACGGGGGGAGAAGAACCGGGGAGCTGTTTTTT
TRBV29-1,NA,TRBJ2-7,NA,CSVVRLGNYEQYF,TGCAGCGTTGTACGACTAGGGAACTACGAGCAGTACTTC
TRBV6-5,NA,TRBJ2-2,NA,CASNQASVGTGELFF,TGTGCCAGCAATCAGGCTAGCGTGGGTACCGGGGAGCTGTTTTTT
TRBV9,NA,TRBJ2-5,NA,CASSVNDRGGETQYF,TGTGCCAGCAGCGTCAACGACAGGGGAGGGGAGACCCAGTACTTC
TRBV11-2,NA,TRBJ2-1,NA,CASNDRDSGGVGEQFF,TGTGCCAGCAACGACCGGGACTCAGGAGGAGTGGGTGAGCAGTTCTTC
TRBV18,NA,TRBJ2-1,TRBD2,CASSPLAGVGGDEQFF,TGTGCCAGCTCACCACTAGCGGGGGTGGGCGGCGATGAGCAGTTCTTC
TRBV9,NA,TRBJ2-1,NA,CASSAPGGYNEQFF,TGTGCCAGCAGCGCTCCAGGGGGGTACAATGAGCAGTTCTTC
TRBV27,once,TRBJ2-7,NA,CASSALDTSYEQYF,TGTGCCAGCAGTGCCCTCGACACCTCCTACGAGCAGTACTTC
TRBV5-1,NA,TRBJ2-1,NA,CASSLRSDNEQFF,TGCGCCAGCAGCTTGAGGAGCGACAATGAGCAGTTCTTC
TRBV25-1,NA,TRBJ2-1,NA,CASSENPNPGIDQFF,TGTGCCAGCAGTGAAAATCCCAACCCAGGGATCGACCAGTTCTTC
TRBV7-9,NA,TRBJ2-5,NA,CASSSTPHETQYF,TGTGCCAGCAGCTCCACACCCCACGAGACCCAGTACTTC
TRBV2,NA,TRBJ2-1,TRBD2,CASSESASGKNEQFF,TGTGCCAGCAGTGAATCAGCTAGCGGGAAAAATGAGCAGTTCTTC
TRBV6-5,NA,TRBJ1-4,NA,CASSYSPEGTEKLFF,TGTGCCAGCAGTTACTCTCCGGAGGGGACCGAAAAACTGTTTTTT
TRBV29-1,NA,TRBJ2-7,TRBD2,CSASSGSGFNEQYF,TGCAGCGCATCTAGCGGGAGTGGGTTTAACGAGCAGTACTTC
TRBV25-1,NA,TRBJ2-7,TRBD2,CASSERLAGAYEQYF,TGTGCCAGCAGTGAGCGACTAGCGGGGGCCTACGAGCAGTACTTC
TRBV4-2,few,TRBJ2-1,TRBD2,CASSQDRGGSIYNEQFF,TGTGCCAGCAGCCAAGATAGGGGCGGGAGTATCTACAATGAGCAGTTCTTC